These 25 T cell receptor beta chains share one sample of origin, sequenced in a study of cytomegalovirus exposure and HLA in healthy donors. With 60 Vbeta and 13 Jbeta primers, the PCR was carried out. Here immunoSEQ multiplex PCR was the method, and the copy in TCRdb shows in-frame clones only, minus some. The data include more than 100,000 clones; the top ten clones carry less than 4.5%. The sequencing sample was made of PBMCs. Receptor source: a man aged 18-30 years in good health and CMV-seronegative.

The CDR3 coding sequence is TGCGCCAGCAGCCAAGAGGGGACAGGGGGTGAAAAACTGTTTTTT. This codes for CASSQEGTGGEKLFF. The V and J genes are TRBV4-1 and TRBJ1-4; 11 bases fit TRBD1. Per the germline V gene, CDR1 is MGHRA and CDR2 is YSYEKL. V was clipped by 0 bases and J by 7 bases; unmatched bases: 1. The CDR3 extends over 15 amino acids.

The V call is TRBV27, the J call TRBJ2-7; D uncertain. In germline, CDR1 is MNHEY, CDR2 SMNVEV (reference sequence). Trimming stripped 6 bases from V and 2 bases from J, with 14 bases between. The CDR3 totals 14 residues. The CDR3 loop is CASRLPGSTYEQYF. In nucleotides, the CDR3 is TGTGCCAGCAGGCTACCGGGTTCTACCTACGAGCAGTACTTC.

The rearrangement links TRBV5-6 to TRBJ2-7; the D gene is possibly TRBD1 (5 bases). CDR3 length equals 14 residues. Between the trimmed V and J ends, which lost 0 bases and 5 bases, there was a span of 12 bases. Germline CDR1 SGHDT, CDR2 YYEEEE. CDR3 bases: TGTGCCAGCAGCTTGGGCTCAGGGAAAAACGAGCAGTACTTC. Translation gives CASSLGSGKNEQYF.

The J gene is TRBJ2-7, the V gene TRBV7-9; 10 bases align to TRBD2. This CDR3 is 18 amino acids long. Looked up from germline, CDR1 is SEHNR and CDR2 is FQNEAQ (reference sequence). Trimming at V came to 4 bases and at J to 1 base, leaving 13 bases not matched to a gene. Written as DNA, the CDR3 is TGTGCCAGCAGCTCCCCCTCGGGTTTAGCGGGAGGTTCCTACGAGCAGTACTTC. This encodes CASSSPSGLAGGSYEQYF.

V gene TRBV9 combines with J gene TRBJ2-2; no clear D. The CDR3 is 15 residues long. V was cut by 4 bases and J by 5 bases, with 15 bases left in between. Germline V gives CDR1 SGDLS, CDR2 YYNGEE. CDR3 coding DNA: TGTGCCAGCAGCTTAGGGCCAGAACCGACCGGGGAGCTGTTTTTT. Translating gives CASSLGPEPTGELFF.

This chain joins TRBV2 and TRBJ1-2; no clear D gene. The CDR3 is 14 residues long. Germline V gene data show CDR1 as SNHLY and CDR2 as FYNNEI. With 3 bases removed from V and 8 bases from J, the gap between germline ends came to 16 bases. In nucleotides, the CDR3 is TGTGCCAGCAGTGAGACAAGGAGTCCGGGAGGCTACACCTTC. It encodes CASSETRSPGGYTF.

The chain is built from TRBV13 and TRBJ1-1; D may be TRBD1 (6 bases). Trimming stripped 7 bases from V and 7 bases from J, with 13 bases between. Per the germline V gene, CDR1 is PRHDT and CDR2 is FYEKMQ (reference sequence). CDR3 size: 12 residues. The CDR3 nucleotides read TGTGCCAGCACCCTCGGACAGAGTGAAGCTTTCTTT. Translation: CASTLGQSEAFF. The whole variable domain, filled in from reference TRBV13 and TRBJ1-1, reads AAGVIQSPRHLIKEKRETATLKCYPIPRHDTVYWYQQGPGQDPQFLISFYEKMQSDKGSIPDRFSAQQFSDYHSELNMSSLELGDSALYFCASTLGQSEAFFGQGTRLTVV.

This sequence joins TRBV10-1 and TRBJ2-1; the D gene is possibly TRBD2 (7 bases). The germline V and J ends were trimmed by 5 bases and 2 bases, with 19 bases remaining between them. Germline loops: CDR1 WNHNN, CDR2 SYGVQD (reference sequence). This CDR3 region has 17 residues. CDR3 amino acids: CASSQGRGGGAYNEQFF. CDR3 nucleotide sequence: TGCGCCAGCAGTCAGGGGCGGGGCGGGGGCGCCTACAATGAGCAGTTCTTC.

This chain connects TRBV28 to TRBJ1-2, with a possible D match to TRBD1 (5 bases). The CDR3 runs to 13 residues. Trimming removed 3 bases at V and 8 bases at J, with 13 bases between. Germline V lookup: CDR1 MDHEN, CDR2 SYDVKM. Here the CDR3 DNA reads TGTGCCAGCAGTTTTAGGGGTTCAAGAGGCTACACCTTC. It codes for CASSFRGSRGYTF.

This rearrangement joins TRBV7-9 to TRBJ2-3; D remains unclear. Trimming left V 5 bases short and J 0 bases short, with 21 bases between. Germline V gene lookup returns CDR1 SEHNR and CDR2 FQNEAQ (reference sequence). The CDR3 is made up of 18 amino acids. The CDR3 reads CASSPPPIGESSTDTQYF. CDR3 sequence (DNA): TGTGCCAGCAGCCCCCCACCTATTGGAGAGAGTAGCACAGATACGCAGTATTTT.

This sequence joins TRBV13 and TRBJ2-5; 9 bases are a match to TRBD1. The J call could be wrong; TRBJ2-7 is a better fit for the DNA end. Germline assignment: CDR1 PRHDT and CDR2 FYEKMQ (reference sequence). CDR3 length equals 14 residues. The CDR3 coding sequence is TGTGCCAGCAGCCCCGGGACAGGGTCCTACGAGCAGTACTTC. Amino acid sequence: CASSPGTGSYEQYF.

J is TRBJ2-5 and V is TRBV9; 9 nucleotides agree with TRBD1. This CDR3 comprises 15 residues. V trimming: 2 bases; J trimming: 5 bases; junction bases outside the gene matches: 7. Germline CDR1 is SGDLS and CDR2 is YYNGEE. The CDR3 loop is CASSVYGDRAETQYF. The CDR3 region has the DNA TGTGCCAGCAGCGTGTACGGGGACAGGGCCGAGACCCAGTACTTC.

The V gene is TRBV25-1, the J gene TRBJ2-7; D remains ambiguous. The CDR3 extends over 13 amino acids. Trimming took 2 bases from V and 2 from J, leaving 7 bases between them. The germline gives CDR1 MGHDK, CDR2 SYGVNS. The CDR3 protein is CASSEGAAYEQYF. The CDR3 DNA sequence: TGTGCCAGCAGTGAAGGTGCAGCCTACGAGCAGTACTTC.

V is TRBV9 and J is TRBJ1-1, with D hard to call. V was clipped by 0 bases and J by 0 bases, with 6 bases between them. From germline, CDR1 is SGDLS and CDR2 YYNGEE. The CDR3 spans 14 residues. The CDR3 DNA reads TGTGCCAGCAGCGTAGCGGGAATGAACACTGAAGCTTTCTTT. Its translation is CASSVAGMNTEAFF.

The chain employs TRBV18 and TRBJ2-2; 8 bases align to TRBD1. CDR1 is KGHSH, CDR2 LQKENI, per germline. Unmatched junction bases numbered 7, after V lost 3 bases and J lost 4 bases. This CDR3 is built from 16 residues. The CDR3 is CASSPGDRIITGELFF. CDR3 bases: TGTGCCAGCTCACCCGGGGACAGGATAATCACCGGGGAGCTGTTTTTT.

This chain links TRBV5-1 with TRBJ2-3, with 7 bases matching TRBD2. The trim removed 1 base at V and 0 bases at J, leaving 5 bases unmatched. CDR1 is SGHRS and CDR2 is YFSETQ in the germline V gene. CDR3 length: 16 amino acids. The DNA for the CDR3 is TGCGCCAGCAGCTTGTCACTAGCGTCTAGCACAGATACGCAGTATTTT. It is translated as CASSLSLASSTDTQYF.

The chain joins TRBV30 to TRBJ1-2; possibly TRBD1 for D (6 bases). The CDR3 runs 12 residues. Germline V gene lookup returns CDR1 GTSNPN and CDR2 SVGIG (reference sequence). Deletions cut 7 bases from V and 6 bases from J, with 15 bases between. The CDR3 DNA is TGTGCCTCGTCCGGGGGGGCGCATGGCTACACCTTC. Its protein is CASSGGAHGYTF.

Written as DNA, the CDR3 is TGTGCCAGCAGCTTTACCGGGACTAGCGGCTACAATGAGCAGTTCTTC. Translating it yields CASSFTGTSGYNEQFF. The J gene is TRBJ2-1, the V gene TRBV11-2; 11 nucleotides match TRBD2. The germline V gene has CDR1 SGHAT and CDR2 FQNNGV. The CDR3 sequence is 16 residues long. V lost 3 bases to trimming and J lost 3 bases; unmatched junction nucleotides: 4.

This rearrangement joins TRBV19 to TRBJ2-2, with TRBD2 matching 15 bases. Germline V gene data show CDR1 as LNHDA and CDR2 as SQIVND (reference sequence). The CDR3 has 16 amino acids. V gave up 7 bases and J gave up 4 bases; unmatched junction bases: 4. The CDR3 protein is CASMGLAGGGTGELFF. The CDR3 region has the DNA TGTGCCAGTATGGGACTAGCGGGAGGAGGCACCGGGGAGCTGTTTTTT.

The chain recombines TRBV19 with TRBJ1-2; perhaps TRBD1 as D (5 bases). Trimming cost V 1 base and J 8 bases, with 23 bases left between them. The CDR3 consists of 17 residues. The germline CDR1 and CDR2 sequences are LNHDA and SQIVND (reference sequence). CDR3 sequence reads: CASSIVAQGGINGGYTF. The CDR3, as DNA: TGTGCCAGTAGTATAGTGGCCCAGGGCGGAATAAACGGAGGCTACACCTTC.

The chain recombines TRBV11-2 with TRBJ2-5; 8 nucleotides align to TRBD2. Germline V CDR1 and CDR2: SGHAT, FQNNGV. The junction had 8 bases not matched to a gene; V was cut back by 1 base and J by 4 bases. The CDR3 contains 16 residues. DNA of the CDR3: TGTGCCAGCAGCTTAGGGGCACGGGGGGGCGGAGAGACCCAGTACTTC. Translating gives CASSLGARGGGETQYF.

V is TRBV7-8 and J is TRBJ2-5, with D perhaps matching TRBD2 (5 bases). The V end was cut by 0 bases, the J end by 5 bases, with 7 bases between. Germline CDR1 reads SGHVS; CDR2 reads FQNEAQ. This CDR3 has 13 amino acids. The CDR3 protein is CASSLAEEETQYF. CDR3 coding DNA: TGTGCCAGCAGCTTAGCGGAGGAGGAGACCCAGTACTTC.

J is TRBJ2-7 and V is TRBV6-5; D is unresolved. This CDR3 contains 14 residues. Germline V CDR1 and CDR2: MNHEY, SVGAGI. Trimming removed 4 bases from V and 2 bases from J, with 12 bases in between. The CDR3 is CASSSTGLTYEQYF. The CDR3 DNA follows: TGTGCCAGCAGTTCGACGGGTCTTACCTACGAGCAGTACTTC.

V usage is TRBV4-1 and J usage is TRBJ1-1, with 9 bases that match TRBD1. CDR3 length: 17 amino acids. V dropped 1 base and J dropped 1; count of bases not matched to a gene: 7. The germline gives CDR1 MGHRA, CDR2 YSYEKL. This CDR3 reads CASSQAATGGRNTEAFF. Written as DNA, the CDR3 is TGCGCCAGCAGCCAAGCAGCGACAGGGGGGAGGAACACTGAAGCTTTCTTT.

The chain employs TRBV28 and TRBJ2-2; 7 positions agree with TRBD1. V lost 6 bases to trimming and J lost 4 bases; unmatched junction nucleotides: 11. The CDR3 is 16 residues long. Germline V gene sequence: CDR1 MDHEN, CDR2 SYDVKM. CDR3 in amino acids: CASRPPFGTATGELFF. In nucleotides, the CDR3 is TGTGCCAGCAGACCCCCCTTCGGGACAGCCACCGGGGAGCTGTTTTTT.